This T cell receptor (beta chain) appears in the sequencing data of a study of OX40 agonist ivuxolimab in advanced cancers. Study information: Patients were treated with ivuxolimab, an agonistic anti-OX40 (CD134) antibody. A history of anti-PD-1, anti-PD-L1 or anti-CTLA-4 therapy was acceptable, and over 35% had some.

Study-level points and caveats: No determination was made of the antigen specificity of the expanded peripheral T cells. CD8+ T cells showed, on average, more clonal expansion than CD4+ cells.

Turning to this clone: Its antigen is undetermined.

Produced via immunoSEQ multiplex PCR; TCRdb's table is partial and in-frame only. The table includes under 80,000 clones, 93% detected once. Germline CDR1 MNHEY, CDR2 SMNVEV (reference sequence). V lost 2 bases and J 4 bases, leaving 17 bases between the germline ends. The CDR3 has 16 amino acids. Source: CD4+ or CD8+ T cells sorted from blood, taken in a trial of the OX40 agonist ivuxolimab. This receptor was obtained from an adult with an advanced solid tumor such as melanoma, head and neck, liver or kidney cancer. The chain joins TRBV27 to TRBJ1-2, with D hard to call. CDR3 DNA: TGTGCCAGCAGTTTAAATTGGAAGTCGGCCCTCTATGGCTACACCTTC. This gives the protein CASSLNWKSALYGYTF.